This T cell receptor beta chain was obtained from a study of T-cell memory formation after mild COVID-19. General study findings and limits: Whereas later expanders leaned CD4+, clones contracting day 15 to 85 showed a balanced CD4/CD8 makeup. Some clones that responded turned up in pre-infection memory, which suggests that cross-reactive memory joined in.

In its sample, this clonotype was seen many times. What it recognizes is unknown. V dropped 10 bases and J dropped 1 base, with 13 bases sitting between them. This CDR3 is built from 14 residues. TCRdb reprocessed the 5' RACE reads via MiXCR and lists one record per CDR3 protein. The table shows around 300,000 distinct CDR3 sequences, with around 13% occurring only once. The sample consisted of PBMCs or a T cell subset sorted from them (not recorded which). The rearrangement uses TRBV12-3 or TRBV12-4 and TRBJ2-2; D unresolved. The clonotype originates from a man aged 18 to 30 who had mild COVID-19 (a few samples of this study predate the infection). Cell type and time point are not known. The CDR3 nucleotides read TGTGCCACGCGTAGCTGGGGGAACACCGGGGAGCTGTTTTTT. Protein: CATRSWGNTGELFF.